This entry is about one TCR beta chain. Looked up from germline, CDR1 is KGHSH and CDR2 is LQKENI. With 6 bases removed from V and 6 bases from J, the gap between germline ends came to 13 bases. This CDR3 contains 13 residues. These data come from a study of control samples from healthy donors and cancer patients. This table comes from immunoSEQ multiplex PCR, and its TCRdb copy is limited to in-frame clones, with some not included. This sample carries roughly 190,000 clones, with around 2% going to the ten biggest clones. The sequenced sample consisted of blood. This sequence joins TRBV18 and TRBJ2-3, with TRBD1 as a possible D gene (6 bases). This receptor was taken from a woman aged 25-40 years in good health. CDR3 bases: TGTGCCAGCTCCCCGGCAACAGGGGATACGCAGTATTTT. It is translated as CASSPATGDTQYF.